This TCR beta chain comes out of a study of blood T cell repertoires in COVID-19. Study information: Researchers got acute and convalescent COVID-19 samples from the United States, Italy and Spain. T cells, B-cell-depleted T cells, or PBMCs provided the cDNA or gDNA that served as material.

In the original workflow: Amplified reference gene primers provided the basis for estimating nucleated cell counts. Libraries were prepared by immunoSEQ multiplex PCR; TCRdb keeps only in-frame clonotypes and omits some of them. That table furnishes V, J and clone size, whereas the DNA furnished D and trimming. The top ten clones hold 4.3% of a sample with fewer than 150,000 clones, around 85% of them seen once. The sequenced sample consisted of peripheral blood. The clonotype originates from a human donor in a cohort sampled during active COVID-19.

The DNA of the CDR3 is TGTGCCAGCAGCTTCGATGAAAAACTGTTTTTT. Protein product: CASSFDEKLFF. The chain links TRBV5-4 to TRBJ1-4; D ambiguous. The V gene lost 2 bases and the J gene lost 6 bases, with 2 bases spanning the gap. Germline V gives CDR1 SGHNT, CDR2 YYREEE (reference sequence). The CDR3 has 11 residues.